This T cell receptor (beta chain) came from a study of beta chain features in type 1 diabetes. Study-wide findings and caveats: Any HLA effect on TCRB rearrangement was left unresolved by small sub-analyses. Type 1 diabetes patients had moderately but significantly shorter TCRB CDR3s in all four CD4+ subsets.

The sample holds a few counts of this clone. Its cognate antigen is unknown. Expressed TCRB transcripts were sequenced because the entire RNA isolate underwent reverse transcription. Assay used: immunoSEQ multiplex PCR; TCRdb lists only in-frame clones, some missing. The table has some 150,000 clones, approximately 12% seen once; the top ten hold approximately 2%. CD4+ cells of the naive, central memory, regulatory and stem cell-like memory types were sorted via CD45RO/CCR7/CD25/CD127/CD95/CD27. The CDR3 length is 12 residues. V lost 3 bases, J lost 10 bases, and 12 bases lay in between. Looked up from germline, CDR1 is SGHTA and CDR2 is FQGNSA.

The rearrangement joins TRBV7-2 to TRBJ1-1; the D is unclear. This sequence was found in a man aged 18 to 29 in good health. The sample was central memory CD4+ T cells from blood. The CDR3 DNA follows: TGTGCCAGCAGCTTGTGGGAGGGAGTAGCTTTCTTT. This encodes CASSLWEGVAFF. The full variable domain, rest sourced from reference TRBV7-2 and TRBJ1-1, is GAGVSQSPSNKVTEKGKDVELRCDPISGHTALYWYRQSLGQGLEFLIYFQGNSAPDKSGLPSDRFSAERTGGSVSTLTIQRTQQEDSAVYLCASSLWEGVAFFGQGTRLTVV.